The following is a T cell receptor beta chain sequence with its context. This entry comes from a study of blood T cell repertoires in COVID-19. Overall study context: The study drew acute and convalescent COVID-19 samples from the United States, Italy and Spain. T cells, B-cell-depleted T cells, or PBMCs supplied cDNA or gDNA.

This CDR3 is built from 19 residues. V lost 3 bases, J lost 0 bases, and 9 bases stayed unmatched. Per germline, CDR1 SGHVS and CDR2 FNYEAQ. In the authors' workflow: Counts of nucleated cells, estimated from reference gene primer amplification, were obtained. TCRdb keeps only in-frame clones here, not all; method: immunoSEQ multiplex PCR. V and J calls and clone size come straight from that table; D and trimming were deduced from the DNA. The sample includes 200,000 to 250,000 clones, about nine tenths seen only once; the top ten take 3% to 4.5%. Cohorts were assigned according to the clinical history that participants reported.

This TCR was recovered from a woman in her forties with acute COVID-19. V gene TRBV7-6 combines with J gene TRBJ2-2, with 11 bases lining up with TRBD2. The sample taken for sequencing was PBMCs or T cells enriched from blood (not recorded which). The CDR3 bases are TGTGCCAGCAGCTTTTTAGGGCTAGCGGGGGGCGCGAACACCGGGGAGCTGTTTTTT. It is translated as CASSFLGLAGGANTGELFF.